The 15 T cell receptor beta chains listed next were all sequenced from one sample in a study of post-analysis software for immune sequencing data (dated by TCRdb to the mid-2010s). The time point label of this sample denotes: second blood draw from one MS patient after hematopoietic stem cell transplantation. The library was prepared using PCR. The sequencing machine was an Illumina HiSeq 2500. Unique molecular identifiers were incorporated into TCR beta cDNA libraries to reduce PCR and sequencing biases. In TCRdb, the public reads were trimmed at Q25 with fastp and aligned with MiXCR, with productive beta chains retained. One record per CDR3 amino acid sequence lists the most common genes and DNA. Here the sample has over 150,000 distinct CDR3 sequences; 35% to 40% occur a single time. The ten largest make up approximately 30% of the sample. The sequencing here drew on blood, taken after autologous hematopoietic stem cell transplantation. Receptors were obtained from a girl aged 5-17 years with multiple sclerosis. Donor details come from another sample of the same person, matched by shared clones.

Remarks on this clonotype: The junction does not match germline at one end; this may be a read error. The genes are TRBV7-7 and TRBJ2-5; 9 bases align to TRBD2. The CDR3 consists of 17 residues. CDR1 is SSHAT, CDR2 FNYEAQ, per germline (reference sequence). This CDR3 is CASSLGTLAGSQETQYF. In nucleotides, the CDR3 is TGTGCTAGCAGCTTAGGGACCCTAGCGGGGTCTCAAGAGACCCAGTACTTC.

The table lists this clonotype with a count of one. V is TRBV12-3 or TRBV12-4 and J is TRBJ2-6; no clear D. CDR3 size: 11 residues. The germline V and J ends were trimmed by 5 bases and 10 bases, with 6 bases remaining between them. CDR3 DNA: TGTGCCAGCAGTGCTAGAAACGTCCTGACTTTC. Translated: CASSARNVLTF.

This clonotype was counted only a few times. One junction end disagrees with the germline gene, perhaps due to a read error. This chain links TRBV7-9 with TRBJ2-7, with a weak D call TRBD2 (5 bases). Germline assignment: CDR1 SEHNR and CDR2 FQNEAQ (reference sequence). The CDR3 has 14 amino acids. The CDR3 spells CASSLVSGSYEQYF. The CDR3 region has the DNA TGTGCCAGCAGTTTAGTATCGGGATCCTACGAGCAGTACTTC.

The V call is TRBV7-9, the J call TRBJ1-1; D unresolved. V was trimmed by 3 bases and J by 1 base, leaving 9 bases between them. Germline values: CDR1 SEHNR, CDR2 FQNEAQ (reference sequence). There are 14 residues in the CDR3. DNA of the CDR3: TGTGCCAGCAGCTTCGTCGGGCAGAACACTGAAGCTTTCTTT. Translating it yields CASSFVGQNTEAFF.

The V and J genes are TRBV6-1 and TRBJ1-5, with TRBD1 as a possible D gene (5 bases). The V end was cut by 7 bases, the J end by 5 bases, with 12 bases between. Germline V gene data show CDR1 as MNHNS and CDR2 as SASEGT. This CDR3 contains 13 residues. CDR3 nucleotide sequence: TGTGCCAGCACTTCTGGCAGGGATCAGCCCCAGCATTTT. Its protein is CASTSGRDQPQHF.

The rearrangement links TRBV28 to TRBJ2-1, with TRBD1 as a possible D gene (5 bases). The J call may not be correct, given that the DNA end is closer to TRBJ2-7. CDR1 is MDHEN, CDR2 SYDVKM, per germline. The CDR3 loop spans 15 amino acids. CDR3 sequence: CASSLGQKPYNEQYF. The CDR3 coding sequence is TGTGCCAGCAGTTTGGGGCAGAAACCATACAATGAGCAGTACTTC.

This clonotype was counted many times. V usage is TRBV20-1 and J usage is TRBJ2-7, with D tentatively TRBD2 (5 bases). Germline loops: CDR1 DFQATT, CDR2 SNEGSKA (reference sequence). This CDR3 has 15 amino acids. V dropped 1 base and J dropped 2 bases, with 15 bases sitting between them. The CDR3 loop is CSARASGGPAYEQYF. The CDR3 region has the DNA TGCAGTGCTAGAGCGTCGGGCGGGCCCGCCTACGAGCAGTACTTC.

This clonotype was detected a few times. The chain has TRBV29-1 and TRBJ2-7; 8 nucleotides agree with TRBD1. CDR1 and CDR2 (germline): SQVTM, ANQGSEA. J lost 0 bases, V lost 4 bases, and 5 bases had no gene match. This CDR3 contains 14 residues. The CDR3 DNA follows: TGCAGCGTTGTTCTACAGGGGGTCTCCTACGAGCAGTACTTC. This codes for CSVVLQGVSYEQYF.

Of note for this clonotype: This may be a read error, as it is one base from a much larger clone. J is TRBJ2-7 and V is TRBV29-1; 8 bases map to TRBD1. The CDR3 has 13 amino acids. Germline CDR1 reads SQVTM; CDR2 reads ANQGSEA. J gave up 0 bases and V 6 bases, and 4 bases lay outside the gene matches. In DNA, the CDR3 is TGCAGCGTCAGGGGACAGGTCTCCTACGAGCAGTACTTC. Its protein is CSVRGQVSYEQYF.

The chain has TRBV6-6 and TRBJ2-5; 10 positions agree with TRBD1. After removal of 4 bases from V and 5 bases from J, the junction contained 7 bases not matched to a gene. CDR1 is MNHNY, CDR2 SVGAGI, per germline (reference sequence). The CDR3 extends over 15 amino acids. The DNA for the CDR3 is TGTGCCAGCAGTTCCGGGACAGGGGTAGGGGAGACCCAGTACTTC. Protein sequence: CASSSGTGVGETQYF.

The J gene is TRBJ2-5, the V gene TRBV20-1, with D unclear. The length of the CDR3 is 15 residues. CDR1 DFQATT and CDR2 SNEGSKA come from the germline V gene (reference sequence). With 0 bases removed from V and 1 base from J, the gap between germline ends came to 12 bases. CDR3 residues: CSARDLVAAQETQYF. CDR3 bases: TGCAGTGCTAGAGATCTGGTGGCAGCCCAAGAGACCCAGTACTTC.

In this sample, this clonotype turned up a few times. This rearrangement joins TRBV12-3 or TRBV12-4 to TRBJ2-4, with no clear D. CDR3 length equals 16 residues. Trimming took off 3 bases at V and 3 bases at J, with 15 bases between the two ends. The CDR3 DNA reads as TGTGCCAGCAGTTTGGCGGCGCTCGTAGGCAAAAACATTCAGTACTTC. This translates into CASSLAALVGKNIQYF.

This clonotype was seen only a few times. For the CDR3, the DNA is TGCAGCGTTGATGGGAGTTATAGGAATGAGCAGTTCTTC. This translates into CSVDGSYRNEQFF. This chain links TRBV29-1 with TRBJ2-1, with D perhaps matching TRBD2 (5 bases). This CDR3 is built from 13 residues. The germline gives CDR1 SQVTM, CDR2 ANQGSEA. V was trimmed by 3 bases and J by 7 bases, leaving 13 bases between them.

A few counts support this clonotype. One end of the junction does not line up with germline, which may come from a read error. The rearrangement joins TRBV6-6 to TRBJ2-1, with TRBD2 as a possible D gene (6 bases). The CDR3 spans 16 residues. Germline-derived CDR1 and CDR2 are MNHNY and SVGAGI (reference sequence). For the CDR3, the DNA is TGTGCCAGCAGTTACTCGTCTAGCGTTCCCTACAATGAGCAGTTTTTC. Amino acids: CASSYSSSVPYNEQFF.

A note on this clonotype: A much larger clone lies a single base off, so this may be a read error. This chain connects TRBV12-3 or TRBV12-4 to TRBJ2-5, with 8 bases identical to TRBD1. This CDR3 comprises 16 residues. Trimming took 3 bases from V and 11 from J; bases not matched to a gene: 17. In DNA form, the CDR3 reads TGTGCCAGCAGTTTGGATCCCGGACAGGGACACAATGAGCAGTACTTC. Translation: CASSLDPGQGHNEQYF.